The source of this TCR beta chain is a study of technical replicates of blood from a few donors. The CDR3 contains 15 residues. In germline, CDR1 is SGDLS, CDR2 YYNGEE. V lost 1 base to trimming and J lost 3 bases; unmatched junction nucleotides: 6. The table came from immunoSEQ multiplex PCR; TCRdb's copy has only in-frame clones and leaves some out. The repertoire holds about 88,000 clones, with less than 95% as singletons. Material for sequencing was T cells isolated from PBMCs. The clonotype originates from a human donor in good health. The chain has TRBV9 and TRBJ2-7, with 8 bases fitting TRBD1. CDR3 DNA: TGTGCCAGCAGCGTAACAGGGGGAGGAGGCTACGAGCAGTACTTC. Protein: CASSVTGGGGYEQYF.